This TCR beta chain was obtained from a study of graft-versus-host responses after intestinal transplantation. This clone came up once. Its matching antigen is unknown. CDR3 length: 14 amino acids. Trimming shortened V by 7 bases and J by 5 bases, and 12 bases separated the two germline ends. Germline CDR1 and CDR2: SGHVS and FNYEAQ. General study findings and limits: Elevated graft-versus-host to host-versus-graft clonal ratios in allografts were recorded for patients with graft-donor T cell macrochimerism.

Libraries were prepared by immunoSEQ multiplex PCR; TCRdb keeps only in-frame clonotypes and omits some of them. Here the sample spans 80,000 to 90,000 clones, roughly 90% being singletons. This chain joins TRBV7-6 and TRBJ1-6; D possibly corresponds to TRBD1 (6 bases). The material sequenced was unstimulated CD4+ T cells sorted from spleen or lymph node cells, taken before intestinal transplant. The clonotype comes from a human donor who received an intestinal transplant. The CDR3, as DNA: TGTGCCAGCACCACGGGACACCATAATTCACCCCTCCACTTT. Translated, it gives CASTTGHHNSPLHF.